The clone carrying this TCR beta chain has only a few counts. Its target is not known. Using its own MiXCR run on the 5' RACE reads, TCRdb lists one record per CDR3 protein. The sample lists fewer than 550,000 distinct CDR3 sequences; roughly 5% were seen once. V was clipped by 1 base and J by 1 base, with 6 bases between them. Per germline, CDR1 ENHRY and CDR2 SYGVKD. This CDR3 has 14 residues. This record comes from a study of CD8 T cells in ankylosing spondylitis. Study results and limitations: A TCR beta motif made of about 8 highly homologous variants seemed typical of ankylosing spondylitis blood.

The sequenced sample consisted of blood, either unsorted or a sorted T cell fraction (not recorded which). The chain couples TRBV10-3 to TRBJ2-3; D remains ambiguous. The clonotype comes from a male donor with ankylosing spondylitis. CDR3 nucleotides: TGTGCCATCAGTGAGTTCCCTCGCACAGATACGCAGTATTTT. It specifies CAISEFPRTDTQYF.